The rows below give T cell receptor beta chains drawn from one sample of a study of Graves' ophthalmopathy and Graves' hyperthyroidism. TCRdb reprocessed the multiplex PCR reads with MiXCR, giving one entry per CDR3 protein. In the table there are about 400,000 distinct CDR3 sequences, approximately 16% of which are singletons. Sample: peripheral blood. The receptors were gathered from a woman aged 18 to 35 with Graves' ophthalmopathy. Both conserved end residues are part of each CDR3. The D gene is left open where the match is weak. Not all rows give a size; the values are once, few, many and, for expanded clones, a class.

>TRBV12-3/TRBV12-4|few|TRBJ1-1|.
TGTGCCAGCACGGACCGGTACGTCGTAAACACTGAAGCTTTCTTT
CASTDRYVVNTEAFF
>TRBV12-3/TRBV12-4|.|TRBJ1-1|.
TGTGCCAGCAGCCGAAACCTCGGGGGCTGGGGCACTGAAGCTTTCTTT
CASSRNLGGWGTEAFF
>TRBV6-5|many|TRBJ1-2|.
TGTGCCAGCAGTTACTCGCGAAACCTTAACTATGGCTACACCTTC
CASSYSRNLNYGYTF
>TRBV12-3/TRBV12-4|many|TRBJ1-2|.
TGTGCCAGCAGTTTAAAGGGGCTCTATGGCTACACCTTC
CASSLKGLYGYTF
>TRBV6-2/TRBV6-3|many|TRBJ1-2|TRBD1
TGTGCCAGTTTGGACAGGGCATCCGATGGCTACACCTTC
CASLDRASDGYTF
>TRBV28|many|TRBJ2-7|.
TGTGCCAGCAGACCAATAGGAGGAGTAGTAGAGATAGGTTACGAGCAGTACTTC
CASRPIGGVVEIGYEQYF
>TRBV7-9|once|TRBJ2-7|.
TGTGCCAGCAGCAGCCGGGACGGTACCTACGAGCAGTACTTC
CASSSRDGTYEQYF
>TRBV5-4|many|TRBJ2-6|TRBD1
TGTGCCAGCAGCTTGGTAGGGACAGTGAGCTCTGGGGCCAACGTCCTGACTTTC
CASSLVGTVSSGANVLTF
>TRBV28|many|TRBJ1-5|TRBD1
TGTGCCAGCAGTTTAATGGACAGGTTCATAAGCAATCAGCCCCAGCATTTT
CASSLMDRFISNQPQHF
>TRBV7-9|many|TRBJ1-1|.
TGTGCCAGCAGCTTAAAAGGAGTAGTCACTGAAGCTTTCTTT
CASSLKGVVTEAFF
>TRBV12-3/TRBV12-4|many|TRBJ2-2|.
TGTGCCAGCAGCCATTCCTCCGGGACACTGAACACCGGGGAGCTGTTTTTT
CASSHSSGTLNTGELFF
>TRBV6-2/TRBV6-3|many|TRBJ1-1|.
TGTGCCAGCAGTCAACAGGCCACTGAAGCTTTCTTT
CASSQQATEAFF
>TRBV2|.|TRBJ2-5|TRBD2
TGTGCCAGCAGTGATTTCCGACTAGCGGGGACCCAAGAGACCCAGTACTTC
CASSDFRLAGTQETQYF
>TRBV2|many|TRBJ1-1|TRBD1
TGTGCCAGCAGTGAGACCAACAGGGGGCCCAGGGACACTGAAGCTTTCTTT
CASSETNRGPRDTEAFF
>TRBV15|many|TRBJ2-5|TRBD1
TGTGCCACCAGCTTGGACAGGGTGGAAGAGACCCAGTACTTC
CATSLDRVEETQYF
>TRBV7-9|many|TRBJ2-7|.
TGTGCCAGCAGCTACTTAGTAGGGATCAACGAGCAGTACTTC
CASSYLVGINEQYF
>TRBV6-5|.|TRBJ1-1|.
TGTGCCAGCAGTTTCCGGACGGGGTGGAACACTGAAGCTTTCTTT
CASSFRTGWNTEAFF
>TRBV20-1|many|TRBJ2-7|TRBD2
TGCAGTGCCACGCCTCCTAGCGGGGGGGCATACGAGCAGTACTTC
CSATPPSGGAYEQYF
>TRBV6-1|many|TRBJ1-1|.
TGTGCCAGCAGTGAATGGAGGGGCGCGAACACTGAAGCTTTCTTT
CASSEWRGANTEAFF
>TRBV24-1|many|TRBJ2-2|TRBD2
TGTGCCACCAGTGATTTGCCCAGCGGGGGGTCCGGGGAGCTGTTTTTT
CATSDLPSGGSGELFF
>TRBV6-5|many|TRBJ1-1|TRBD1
TGTGCCAGCGGGTACAGGGGGCTGGGCACTGAAGCTTTCTTT
CASGYRGLGTEAFF
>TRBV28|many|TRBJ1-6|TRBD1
TGTGCCAGCAGTCCACGACAGGGGCATGGACCCCTCCACTTT
CASSPRQGHGPLHF
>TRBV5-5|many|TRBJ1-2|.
TGTGCCAGCAGCTTCTCGGACGGGAACTATGGCTACACCTTC
CASSFSDGNYGYTF
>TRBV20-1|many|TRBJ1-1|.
TGCAGTGCTAGAGATCCGAACACTGAAGCTTTCTTT
CSARDPNTEAFF
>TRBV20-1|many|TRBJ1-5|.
TGCAGTGCTAGAGATTTTCGACAGGAGAGCAATCAGCCCCAGCATTTT
CSARDFRQESNQPQHF
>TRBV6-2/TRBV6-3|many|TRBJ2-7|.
TGTGCCAGCAAGCAACCTTTCGAGTACGAGCAGTACTTC
CASKQPFEYEQYF
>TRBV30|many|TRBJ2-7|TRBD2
TGTGCCTGGAGTGGCGGAGCGGGGTACGAGCAGTACTTC
CAWSGGAGYEQYF
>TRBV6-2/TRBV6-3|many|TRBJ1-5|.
TGTGCCAGCAGTTACAGGCAGGGGAGGGACAATAGCAATCAGCCCCAGCATTTT
CASSYRQGRDNSNQPQHF
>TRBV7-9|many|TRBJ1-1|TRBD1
TGTGCCAGCAGCTCCACTGGAGGGGGCGAAGGGACTGAAGCTTTCTTT
CASSSTGGGEGTEAFF